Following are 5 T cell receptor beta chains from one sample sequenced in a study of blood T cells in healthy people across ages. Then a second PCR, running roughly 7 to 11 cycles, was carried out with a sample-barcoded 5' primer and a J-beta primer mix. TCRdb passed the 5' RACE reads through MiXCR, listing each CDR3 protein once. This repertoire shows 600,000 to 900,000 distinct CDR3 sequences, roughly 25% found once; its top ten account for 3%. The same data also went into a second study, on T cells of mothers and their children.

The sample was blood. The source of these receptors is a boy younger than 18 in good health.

CDR3 residues: CAIGPRGDTQYF. The CDR3 bases are TGTGCCATCGGCCCACGTGGGGATACGCAGTATTTT. This chain joins TRBV10-3 and TRBJ2-3; D not certain. CDR3 length: 12 amino acids. The germline CDR1 and CDR2 sequences are ENHRY and SYGVKD. Trimming took off 8 bases at V and 6 bases at J, with 12 bases between the two ends.

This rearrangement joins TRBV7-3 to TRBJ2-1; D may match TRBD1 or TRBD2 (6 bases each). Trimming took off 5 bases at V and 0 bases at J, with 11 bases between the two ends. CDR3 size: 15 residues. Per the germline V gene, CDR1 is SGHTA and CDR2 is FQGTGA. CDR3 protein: CASSRKGGSYNEQFF. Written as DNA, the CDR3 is TGTGCCAGCAGCCGAAAGGGGGGCTCCTACAATGAGCAGTTCTTC.

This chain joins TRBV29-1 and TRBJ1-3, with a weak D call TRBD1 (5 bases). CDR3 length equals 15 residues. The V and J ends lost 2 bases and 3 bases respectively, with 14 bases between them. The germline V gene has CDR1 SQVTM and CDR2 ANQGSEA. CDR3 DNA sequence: TGCAGCGTTGAAAGGAGTGGGGGTATTGGAAACACCATATATTTT. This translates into CSVERSGGIGNTIYF. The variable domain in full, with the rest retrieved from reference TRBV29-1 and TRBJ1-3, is SAVISQKPSRDICQRGTSLTIQCQVDSQVTMMFWYRQQPGQSLTLIATANQGSEATYESGFVIDKFPISRPNLTFSTLTVSNMSPEDSSIYLCSVERSGGIGNTIYFGEGSWLTVV.

In DNA form, the CDR3 reads TGCAGCAAAAACAGGGTTGCGGGAGAGACCCAGTACTTC. This sequence encodes CSKNRVAGETQYF. V and J are TRBV29-1 and TRBJ2-5; D perhaps matches TRBD1 (6 bases). Deletions cut 8 bases from V and 4 bases from J, with 17 bases between. The CDR3 consists of 13 residues. CDR1 SQVTM and CDR2 ANQGSEA come from the germline V gene.

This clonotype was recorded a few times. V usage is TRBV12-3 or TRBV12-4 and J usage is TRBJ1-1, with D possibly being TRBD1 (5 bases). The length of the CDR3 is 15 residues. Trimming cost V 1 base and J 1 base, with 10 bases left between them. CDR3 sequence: CASSLDGAGNTEAFF. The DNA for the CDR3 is TGTGCCAGCAGTTTAGATGGGGCAGGGAACACTGAAGCTTTCTTT.